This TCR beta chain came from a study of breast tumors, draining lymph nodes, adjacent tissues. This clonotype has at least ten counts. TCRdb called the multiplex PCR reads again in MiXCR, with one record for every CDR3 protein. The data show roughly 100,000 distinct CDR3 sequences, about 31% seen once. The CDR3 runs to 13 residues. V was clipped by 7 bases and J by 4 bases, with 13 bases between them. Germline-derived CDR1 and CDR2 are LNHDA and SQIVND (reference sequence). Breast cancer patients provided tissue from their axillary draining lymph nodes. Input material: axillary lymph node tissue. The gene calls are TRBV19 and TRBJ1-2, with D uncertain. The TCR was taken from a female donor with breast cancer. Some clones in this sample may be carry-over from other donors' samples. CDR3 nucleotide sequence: TGTGCCAGTATCTCGAGAAGCCCCTATGGCTACACCTTC. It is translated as CASISRSPYGYTF.